This TCR beta chain is from a study of CD8 T cells in ankylosing spondylitis. Study conclusions and caveats: Clones linked to disease, bearing a CD8+ phenotype, were relatively rare in peripheral blood. Blood from ankylosing spondylitis patients appeared to carry a characteristic roughly 8-variant TCR beta motif. Prior work had noted some motif variants in reactive arthritis blood and synovial fluid.

The CDR3 is 16 amino acids. CDR1 is MGHDK, CDR2 SYGVNS, per germline. Trimming took 4 bases from V and 2 from J, leaving 16 bases between them. In this sample, this clonotype turned up a few times. As yet, its antigen is unknown. Quantitative molecular-barcoded 5'-RACE generated the TCR beta libraries. One entry per CDR3 protein results from TCRdb running MiXCR on the 5' RACE reads. The sample lists about 440,000 distinct CDR3 sequences, roughly 18% seen once, with over 0.9% in the top ten. This chain uses TRBV25-1 with TRBJ2-3; the D gene is possibly TRBD2 (6 bases). This clonotype was sampled from a male donor with ankylosing spondylitis. Specimen: blood, either unsorted or a sorted T cell fraction (not recorded which). The DNA for the CDR3 is TGTGCCAGCAGTGCTCGGACCGGGACTTACACAGATACGCAGTATTTT. Translation gives CASSARTGTYTDTQYF.